Each of the 32 T cell receptor beta chains below was sequenced from the same sample in a study of blood T cell repertoires in COVID-19. The assay was immunoSEQ multiplex PCR, and TCRdb's table has in-frame clones only and misses some. Of about 190,000 clones listed, around nine tenths were seen once; the top ten hold 1.6%. Sequencing was carried out using peripheral blood. The receptors here all came from a man aged 18-30 years with active or convalescent COVID-19.

The V gene is TRBV9, the J gene TRBJ2-2; tentatively, D is TRBD1 (6 bases). V lost 0 bases and J lost 3, with 9 bases in between. Per the germline V gene, CDR1 is SGDLS and CDR2 is YYNGEE. This CDR3 comprises 15 residues. The CDR3 nucleotides read TGTGCCAGCAGCGTAGCACAGGGATACACCGGGGAGCTGTTTTTT. It encodes CASSVAQGYTGELFF.

The rearrangement uses TRBV5-6 and TRBJ1-6; 8 nucleotides line up with TRBD1. Germline V gene sequence: CDR1 SGHDT, CDR2 YYEEEE. The CDR3 is made up of 14 amino acids. With V trimmed by 4 bases and J by 7 bases, 4 bases remained unmatched. CDR3 in DNA: TGTGCCAGCAGCAGGACAGGGATCAATTCACCCCTCCACTTT. It codes for CASSRTGINSPLHF.

This clone has a handful of counts. This sequence joins TRBV27 and TRBJ1-2; a possible D gene is TRBD1 (5 bases). The CDR3 covers 13 residues. The germline V gene has CDR1 MNHEY and CDR2 SMNVEV (reference sequence). V lost 6 bases and J 8 bases, leaving 16 bases between the germline ends. CDR3 residues: CASRTSGAQGYTF. CDR3 nucleotides: TGTGCCAGCAGAACCAGTGGGGCACAAGGCTACACCTTC.

The J gene is TRBJ2-1, the V gene TRBV7-8; 10 nucleotides line up with TRBD2. CDR3 length equals 17 residues. Germline V gene sequence: CDR1 SGHVS, CDR2 FQNEAQ. V gave up 1 base and J gave up 2 bases; unmatched junction bases: 5. DNA for the CDR3: TGTGCCAGCAGCTTAGTTCTAGCGGGGGAAGCCTACAATGAGCAGTTCTTC. Translation: CASSLVLAGEAYNEQFF.

This clone was seen only a few times. The chain joins TRBV7-2 to TRBJ2-7, with D tentatively TRBD2 (6 bases). The CDR3 has 15 amino acids. Trimming removed 6 bases from V and 3 bases from J, with 18 bases in between. Germline V lookup: CDR1 SGHTA, CDR2 FQGNSA. CDR3 DNA: TGTGCCAGCAGTCTCCAGAGCCGGAGGGGCTACGAGCAGTACTTC. This encodes CASSLQSRRGYEQYF.

The V and J genes are TRBV5-4 and TRBJ1-1; D is undetermined. Germline CDR1 and CDR2: SGHNT and YYREEE (reference sequence). Trimming stripped 2 bases from V and 7 bases from J, with 9 bases between. The CDR3 sequence is 12 residues long. The CDR3 loop is CASSFDSYEAFF. The CDR3, as DNA: TGTGCCAGCAGCTTCGACTCCTATGAAGCTTTCTTT.

The CDR3 DNA follows: TGTGCCAGTAGTAGGGCCGTCCAAGAGACCCAGTACTTC. Protein: CASSRAVQETQYF. The V gene is TRBV19, the J gene TRBJ2-5; no clear D gene. Trimming cost V 4 bases and J 1 base, with 7 bases left between them. The CDR3 is 13 amino acids. Germline-derived CDR1 and CDR2 are LNHDA and SQIVND (reference sequence).

The rearrangement uses TRBV27 and TRBJ1-2; 8 bases match TRBD1. The CDR3 spans 14 residues. V shed 5 bases, J shed 1 base, and the junction held 3 bases outside the gene matches. Germline V gives CDR1 MNHEY, CDR2 SMNVEV (reference sequence). The CDR3 reads CASSRTGINYGYTF. Written as DNA, the CDR3 is TGTGCCAGCAGTCGGACAGGGATTAACTATGGCTACACCTTC.

The rearrangement joins TRBV7-8 to TRBJ2-5; D is uncertain. In germline, CDR1 is SGHVS, CDR2 FQNEAQ. The CDR3 spans 12 residues. The V and J ends lost 7 bases and 1 base respectively, with 7 bases between them. The DNA of the CDR3 is TGTGCCAGCAACCGGCGCCAAGAGACCCAGTACTTC. Translating gives CASNRRQETQYF.

The chain couples TRBV5-1 to TRBJ1-2, with 9 nucleotides matching TRBD1. Trimming removed 4 bases from V and 10 bases from J; junction bases left unmatched: 14. The CDR3 runs 15 residues. Germline V gene sequence: CDR1 SGHRS, CDR2 YFSETQ. The CDR3 nucleotides are TGCGCCAGCAGCGCCCTCGGGCGGGACAGGGTTGACTACACCTTC. It translates to CASSALGRDRVDYTF.

V and J are TRBV7-9 and TRBJ2-7; 8 bases agree with TRBD1. The ends lost 5 bases at V and 9 bases at J; junction bases unmatched: 6. CDR1 and CDR2 from the germline V gene are SEHNR and FQNEAQ (reference sequence). The CDR3 sequence is 12 residues long. Here the CDR3 reads CASSLGQGVQYF. The CDR3 DNA sequence: TGTGCCAGCAGCCTTGGACAGGGTGTGCAGTACTTC.

V gene TRBV11-2 combines with J gene TRBJ1-1; D is ambiguous. The germline V and J ends were trimmed by 1 base and 2 bases, with 8 bases remaining between them. Germline values: CDR1 SGHAT, CDR2 FQNNGV. There are 14 residues in the CDR3. The CDR3 nucleotides read TGTGCCAGCAGCTTAGGTCCGGGAAACACTGAAGCTTTCTTT. Translating it yields CASSLGPGNTEAFF. Full variable domain (rest looked up from reference TRBV11-2 and TRBJ1-1): EAGVAQSPRYKIIEKRQSVAFWCNPISGHATLYWYQQILGQGPKLLIQFQNNGVVDDSQLPKDRFSAERLKGVDSTLKIQPAKLEDSAVYLCASSLGPGNTEAFFGQGTRLTVV.

The gene calls are TRBV5-1 and TRBJ2-3; D is possibly TRBD1 (5 bases). In germline, CDR1 is SGHRS, CDR2 YFSETQ. V was trimmed by 0 bases and J by 5 bases, leaving 10 bases between them. The CDR3 has 14 residues. CDR3 amino acids: CASSLEAGRDTQYF. In nucleotides, the CDR3 is TGCGCCAGCAGCTTGGAGGCAGGGCGAGATACGCAGTATTTT.

The chain carries TRBV6-5 and TRBJ2-3; 8 nucleotides agree with TRBD2. The V gene end was trimmed by 0 bases and the J gene end by 7 bases; junction bases not matched to a gene: 9. This CDR3 is 16 amino acids long. Germline V gene data show CDR1 as MNHEY and CDR2 as SVGAGI. CDR3 nucleotides: TGTGCCAGCAGTTACTCGATGAGCGGGAGCATAAATACGCAGTATTTT. Amino acids: CASSYSMSGSINTQYF.

The chain has TRBV5-4 and TRBJ2-5; TRBD2 is a possible D gene (5 bases). The CDR3 sequence is 14 residues long. The germline gives CDR1 SGHNT, CDR2 YYREEE (reference sequence). The germline V and J ends were trimmed by 4 bases and 2 bases, with 12 bases remaining between them. In DNA, the CDR3 is TGTGCCAGCAGCGCGGACTCGGTTCAAGAGACCCAGTACTTC. Translation: CASSADSVQETQYF.

V usage is TRBV7-9 and J usage is TRBJ2-1; no clear D. The CDR3 runs to 12 residues. Per germline, CDR1 SEHNR and CDR2 FQNEAQ (reference sequence). Trimming removed 4 bases at V and 12 bases at J, with 13 bases between. CDR3 nucleotides: TGTGCCAGCAGCTCCTCTAGTGGCGGGCAGTTCTTC. It encodes CASSSSSGGQFF.

This chain joins TRBV5-1 and TRBJ1-6, with TRBD1 matching 7 bases. Trimming removed 0 bases from V and 6 bases from J; junction bases left unmatched: 3. The CDR3 is made up of 15 amino acids. Germline V gene lookup returns CDR1 SGHRS and CDR2 YFSETQ. The CDR3 is CASSLEGQRNSPLHF. CDR3 nucleotide sequence: TGCGCCAGCAGCTTGGAGGGACAGCGTAATTCACCCCTCCACTTT.

CDR3 region: CASRGWAGATTDTQYF. The CDR3 DNA is TGTGCCAGCAGGGGATGGGCGGGAGCGACAACAGATACGCAGTATTTT. The chain is built from TRBV5-4 and TRBJ2-3; 7 bases match TRBD2. Germline assignment: CDR1 SGHNT and CDR2 YYREEE (reference sequence). The CDR3 has 16 amino acids. Germline trimming cut 5 bases from V and 3 bases from J; bases unmatched to any gene: 12. Drawing the rest from reference TRBV5-4 and TRBJ2-3, the complete variable domain is ETGVTQSPTHLIKTRGQQVTLRCSSQSGHNTVSWYQQALGQGPQFIFQYYREEENGRGNFPPRFSGLQFPNYSSELNVNALELDDSALYLCASRGWAGATTDTQYFGPGTRLTVL.

This rearrangement joins TRBV19 to TRBJ1-5; 7 bases agree with TRBD1. The CDR3 totals 15 residues. V lost 4 bases, J lost 5 bases, and 8 bases stayed unmatched. The germline gives CDR1 LNHDA, CDR2 SQIVND (reference sequence). CDR3 protein: CASSRSGGIYQPQHF. The CDR3 DNA sequence: TGTGCCAGTAGTAGGTCAGGGGGAATCTATCAGCCCCAGCATTTT.

The chain combines TRBV19 with TRBJ1-2; a possible D gene is TRBD1 (6 bases). Germline loops: CDR1 LNHDA, CDR2 SQIVND (reference sequence). The length of the CDR3 is 14 residues. Deletions cut 9 bases from V and 10 bases from J, with 24 bases between. DNA of the CDR3: TGTGCCAGCTTTTCAAACCGGGACAATTGGGACTACACCTTC. This translates into CASFSNRDNWDYTF.

The chain uses TRBV3-1 (or the pseudogene TRBV3-2) and TRBJ2-3; D is unresolved. This CDR3 has 14 amino acids. The V and J ends lost 4 bases and 0 bases respectively, with 8 bases between them. Germline lookup yields CDR1 LGHDT and CDR2 YNNKEL (reference sequence). The CDR3 sequence is CASSRSESTDTQYF. CDR3 in DNA: TGTGCCAGCAGCCGGAGCGAGAGCACAGATACGCAGTATTTT.

The chain carries TRBV7-9 and TRBJ1-6; D uncertain. Trimming pared 2 bases from V and 5 bases from J, leaving 19 bases between. The CDR3 totals 18 residues. Germline CDR1 SEHNR, CDR2 FQNEAQ (reference sequence). CDR3 in amino acids: CASSLTTRGKGNNSPLHF. The CDR3 coding sequence is TGTGCCAGCAGCTTAACTACGAGAGGGAAGGGCAATAATTCACCCCTCCACTTT.

As regards this clone: A junction boundary mismatches the germline segment, possibly from a read error. The rearrangement uses TRBV12-3 or TRBV12-4 and TRBJ2-7; 10 positions match TRBD2. CDR3 length equals 13 residues. CDR3 DNA: TGTGCCAGCAGTCTAGCGGGAGCATGGGAGCAGTACTTC. Translating gives CASSLAGAWEQYF.

The genes are TRBV19 and TRBJ1-5; D not resolved. CDR3 length: 15 residues. Germline loops: CDR1 LNHDA, CDR2 SQIVND (reference sequence). Trimming took 6 bases from V and 2 from J, leaving 14 bases between them. CDR3 residues: CASRREGFGNQPQHF. For the CDR3, the DNA is TGTGCCAGTAGACGGGAGGGTTTCGGCAATCAGCCCCAGCATTTT. The full variable domain, with the rest looked up from reference TRBV19 and TRBJ1-5, is DGGITQSPKYLFRKEGQNVTLSCEQNLNHDAMYWYRQDPGQGLRLIYYSQIVNDFQKGDIAEGYSVSREKKESFPLTVTSAQKNPTAFYLCASRREGFGNQPQHFGDGTRLSIL.

By share, this clone ranks as medium-sized. The V and J genes are TRBV5-4 and TRBJ2-2, with TRBD2 identical over 13 bases. CDR1 and CDR2 from the germline V gene are SGHNT and YYREEE (reference sequence). J gave up 7 bases and V 3 bases, and 0 bases lay outside the gene matches. This CDR3 is 14 amino acids long. The CDR3 sequence: CASSWTSGSGELFF. The CDR3 region has the DNA TGTGCCAGCAGCTGGACTAGCGGGAGCGGGGAGCTGTTTTTT.

The gene calls are TRBV27 and TRBJ1-2; 8 nucleotides line up with TRBD1. This CDR3 is 16 amino acids long. With 5 bases clipped from V and 8 bases from J, the junction kept 16 bases outside the gene matches. The germline gives CDR1 MNHEY, CDR2 SMNVEV (reference sequence). CDR3: CASSLRGRGLAGGYTF. The CDR3, as DNA: TGTGCCAGCAGTCTCCGGGGCAGGGGGCTTGCAGGCGGCTACACCTTC.

V and J are TRBV19 and TRBJ2-5, with TRBD2 identical over 8 bases. V trimming: 7 bases; J trimming: 5 bases; junction bases outside the gene matches: 9. The CDR3 spans 14 residues. CDR1 and CDR2 (germline): LNHDA, SQIVND (reference sequence). CDR3: CASNPTRTSETQYF. Here the CDR3 DNA reads TGTGCCAGTAACCCGACCAGGACTAGCGAGACCCAGTACTTC.

J is TRBJ1-2 and V is TRBV6-1; a possible D gene is TRBD1 (6 bases). V gave up 2 bases and J gave up 4 bases, with 14 bases separating them. This CDR3 has 15 amino acids. The germline gives CDR1 MNHNS, CDR2 SASEGT. The CDR3 reads CASSEYGGRSYGYTF. The CDR3 bases are TGTGCCAGCAGTGAATACGGGGGGCGAAGCTATGGCTACACCTTC.

This clone was picked up one time. V and J are TRBV3-1 (or the pseudogene TRBV3-2) and TRBJ2-5; unclear D gene. This CDR3 has 12 amino acids. Germline V gene data show CDR1 as LGHDT and CDR2 as YNNKEL (reference sequence). V dropped 6 bases and J dropped 2 bases, with 7 bases sitting between them. CDR3 protein: CASRSPQETQYF. DNA of the CDR3: TGTGCCAGCAGGTCCCCTCAAGAGACCCAGTACTTC.

This chain joins TRBV6-5 and TRBJ2-2; a weak D match, TRBD1 (5 bases). The CDR3 runs 15 residues. The germline gives CDR1 MNHEY, CDR2 SVGAGI. V was shortened by 9 bases and J by 4 bases, with 18 bases between the two germline ends. The CDR3 nucleotides read TGTGCCAGTTCGCAATATCAGGGAACCACCGGGGAGCTGTTTTTT. It is translated as CASSQYQGTTGELFF.

The rearrangement joins TRBV19 to TRBJ1-1, with 8 bases identical to TRBD1. Looked up from germline, CDR1 is LNHDA and CDR2 is SQIVND (reference sequence). Losses at the gene ends were 4 bases for V and 5 bases for J; bases not matched to a gene: 6. The CDR3 loop spans 14 amino acids. The CDR3 DNA is TGTGCCAGTAGTAAGACAGGGGCAAGAACTGAAGCTTTCTTT. Residues: CASSKTGARTEAFF.

This chain uses TRBV2 with TRBJ1-1; D gene uncertain. The CDR3 has 14 residues. Germline V lookup: CDR1 SNHLY, CDR2 FYNNEI. V was pared by 2 bases and J by 3 bases, with 10 bases between. The CDR3 nucleotides read TGTGCCAGCAGTGAACTCCCGAGGGACACTGAAGCTTTCTTT. It encodes CASSELPRDTEAFF.